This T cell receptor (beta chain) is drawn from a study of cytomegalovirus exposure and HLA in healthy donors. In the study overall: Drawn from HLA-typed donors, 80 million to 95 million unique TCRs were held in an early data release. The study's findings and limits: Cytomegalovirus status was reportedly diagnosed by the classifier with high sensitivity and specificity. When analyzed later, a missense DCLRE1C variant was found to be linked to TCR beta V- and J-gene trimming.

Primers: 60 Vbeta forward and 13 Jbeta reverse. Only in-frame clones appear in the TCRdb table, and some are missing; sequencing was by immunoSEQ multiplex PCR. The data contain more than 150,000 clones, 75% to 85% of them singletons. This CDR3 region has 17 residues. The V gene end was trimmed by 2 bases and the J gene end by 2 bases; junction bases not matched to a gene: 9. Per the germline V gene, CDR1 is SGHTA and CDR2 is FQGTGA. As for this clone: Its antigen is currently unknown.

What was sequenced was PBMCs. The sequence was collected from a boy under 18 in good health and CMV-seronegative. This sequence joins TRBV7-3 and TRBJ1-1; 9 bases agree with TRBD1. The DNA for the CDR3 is TGTGCCAGCAGCTTAGGACCCCAGACAGGGGGTAACACTGAAGCTTTCTTT. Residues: CASSLGPQTGGNTEAFF.